This record covers a single T cell receptor beta chain. This entry comes from a study of blood T cell repertoires in COVID-19. Across the whole study: COVID-19 samples collected from the United States, Italy and Spain covered acute and convalescent phases. T cells, B-cell-depleted T cells, or PBMCs supplied cDNA or gDNA.

In the original processing: The authors estimated nucleated cell counts from reference gene primer amplification. The table came from immunoSEQ multiplex PCR; TCRdb's copy has only in-frame clones and leaves some out. The D gene and trimming were derived from the DNA, and the V and J assignments and clone size from that table. Of fewer than 300,000 clones listed, approximately 77% are singletons. The sequencing sample was made of peripheral blood. The sequence was collected from a woman aged 18-30 years with acute or convalescent COVID-19.

CDR3 amino acids: CASSLRGTEAFF. Here the CDR3 DNA reads TGTGCCAGCAGCCTCAGGGGTACTGAAGCTTTCTTT. This sequence joins TRBV6-5 and TRBJ1-1; perhaps TRBD1 as D (6 bases). Trimming removed 6 bases at V and 5 bases at J, with 10 bases between. CDR1 is MNHEY, CDR2 SVGAGI, per germline. The CDR3 runs 12 residues.